This T cell receptor (beta chain) is from a study of siplizumab effects on memory and regulatory T cells. Notes on the study in general: Roughly 80-96% of proliferating CD4+ or CD8+ clones lacked a naive or memory phenotype that could be assigned. There was no confirmation of the suppressive function of proliferating Tregs from siplizumab cultures.

Per germline, CDR1 MNHEY and CDR2 SMNVEV (reference sequence). Trimming cost V 1 base and J 2 bases, with 11 bases left between them. The CDR3 covers 15 residues. On this clone: Antigen: not known.

Produced via immunoSEQ multiplex PCR; TCRdb's table is partial and in-frame only. The sample lists about 91,000 clones, 93% occurring once. Sequenced sample: CD8+ T cells sorted from blood. This sequence was found in a human donor in good health. This sequence joins TRBV27 and TRBJ1-1; maybe TRBD1 (5 bases). The CDR3 spells CASSLYGRVNTEAFF. CDR3 bases: TGTGCCAGCAGTTTATATGGCAGGGTTAACACTGAAGCTTTCTTT.